The entry below describes one T cell receptor (beta chain). Germline trimming cut 3 bases from V and 8 bases from J; bases unmatched to any gene: 16. The CDR3 runs to 18 residues. From germline, CDR1 is WSHSY and CDR2 SAAADI. Both TCR beta VDJ combination and CDR3 sequence profiling were carried out. Genomic DNA was the template for this profiling. One entry per CDR3 protein, called by TCRdb with MiXCR from the reads. The data hold 150,000 to 200,000 distinct CDR3 sequences, with approximately 40% observed a single time. These data come from a study of CD8+CD57+ T cells in acquired aplastic anemia. Study-level information: CD4+ and CD8+ cells, once sorted, gave DNA averaging approximately 3 ug.

The TCR originated in a human donor in good health. The sequenced sample was sorted CD4+, CD8+, or CD8+CD57+ T cells (not recorded which) from PBMCs. The chain combines TRBV10-2 with TRBJ1-6; TRBD1 aligns across 7 bases. The CDR3 DNA sequence: TGCGCCAGCAGTGATCGGAAACAGGGGAGATTCTTGGATTCACCCCTCCACTTT. Encoded protein: CASSDRKQGRFLDSPLHF.